This TCR beta chain was profiled in a study of shared clonotypes between healthy human individuals. Study-level points and caveats: Among several donors, about 5% of naive CD4 clonotypes were found in common. The genetic and exposure-history diversity represented was limited by few donors.

Comments on this clone: Antigen: not known.

Germline loops: CDR1 SNHLY, CDR2 FYNNEI. This CDR3 contains 16 residues. The V and J ends lost 3 bases and 5 bases, in that order; junction bases with no gene match: 8. Each PCR replicate from the sorted subsets contained about 200 ng DNA, which is tens of thousands of T cell genomes. In the source study's methods: There were no quality scores in the junction-only immunoSEQ sequences, so filtering differed. Sequencing was performed with immunoSEQ multiplex PCR; in TCRdb, only in-frame clones are kept and a portion is missing. V, J and clone size derive from that table, while D and trimming were established from the DNA sequence. The sample records about 2.4 million clones, around 90% being singletons.

This TCR derives from a man aged 18 to 30 in good health. Sample: naive CD4+ T cells sorted from blood. Described subset: CD45RA+ positively selected. The V gene is TRBV2, the J gene TRBJ2-5; TRBD2 aligns across 11 bases. For the CDR3, the DNA is TGTGCCAGCAGTGATGAGGGACTAGCGGTAGGGGAGACCCAGTACTTC. It is translated as CASSDEGLAVGETQYF.